The entry below gives a single T cell receptor beta chain sequence along with its context. What it binds is not known. Deep was the level used in running the assay. The data were produced by immunoSEQ multiplex PCR, yet TCRdb's version contains in-frame clones alone and is incomplete. The sample records about 600,000 clones, approximately 97% being singletons. These data originate in a study of shared clonotypes between healthy human individuals. About the research overall: Per-donor plates numbered three CD4 naive, three CD4 memory, two CD8 naive and one CD8 memory. Study-level findings and limits: Generation probabilities of non-shared clonotypes were lower (relative to those shared by all four donors).

The CDR3 runs 12 residues. Germline V CDR1 and CDR2: MDHEN, SYDVKM. V lost 6 bases and J 4 bases, leaving 9 bases between the germline ends. The sequenced material came from naive CD4+ T cells sorted from blood. Regarding subset: CD45RA+ positively selected. This clonotype was obtained from a woman between 25 and 40 years old in good health. The chain combines TRBV28 with TRBJ1-1; D not resolved. The CDR3 loop is CASSMRGTEAFF. The CDR3 DNA sequence: TGTGCCAGCAGCATGAGAGGCACTGAAGCTTTCTTT.